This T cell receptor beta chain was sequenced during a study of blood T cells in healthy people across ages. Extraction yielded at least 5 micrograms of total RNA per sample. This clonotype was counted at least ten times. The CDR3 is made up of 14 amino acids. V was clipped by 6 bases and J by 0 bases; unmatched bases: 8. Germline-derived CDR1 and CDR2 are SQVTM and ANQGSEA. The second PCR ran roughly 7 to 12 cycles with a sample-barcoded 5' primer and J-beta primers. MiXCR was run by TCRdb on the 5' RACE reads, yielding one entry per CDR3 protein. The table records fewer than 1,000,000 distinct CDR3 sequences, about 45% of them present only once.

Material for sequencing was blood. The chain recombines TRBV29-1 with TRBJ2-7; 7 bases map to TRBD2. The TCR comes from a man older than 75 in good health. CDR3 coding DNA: TGCAGCGTCCTCGAACGCGGGAGCTCCTACGAGCAGTACTTC. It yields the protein CSVLERGSSYEQYF.